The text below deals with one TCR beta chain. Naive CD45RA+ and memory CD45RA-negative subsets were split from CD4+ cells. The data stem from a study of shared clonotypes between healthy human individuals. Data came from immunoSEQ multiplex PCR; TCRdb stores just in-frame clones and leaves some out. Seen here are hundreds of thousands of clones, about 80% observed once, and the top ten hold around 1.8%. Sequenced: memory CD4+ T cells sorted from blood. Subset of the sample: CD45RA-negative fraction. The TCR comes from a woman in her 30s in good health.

DNA for the CDR3: TGTGCCAGCACCCTAATCCGGGATCAGCCCCAGCATTTT. Amino acids: CASTLIRDQPQHF. The chain carries TRBV2 and TRBJ1-5; D remains unclear. V gave up 7 bases and J gave up 5 bases, with 12 bases separating them. Germline CDR1 reads SNHLY; CDR2 reads FYNNEI. The CDR3 loop spans 13 amino acids.